The entry below describes one TCR beta chain. The antigen remains unidentified. Germline V gene lookup returns CDR1 SEHNR and CDR2 FQNEAQ (reference sequence). The CDR3 contains 15 residues. V dropped 4 bases and J dropped 1; count of bases not matched to a gene: 6. Cultured CD4+ T cell DNA was sequenced using the Oncomine TCR Beta short-read assay. A single record per CDR3 protein comes from TCRdb applying MiXCR to the PCR reads. The sample consists of thousands of distinct CDR3 sequences, 45% to 65% of them appearing once. The data were taken from a study of vaccination and CD4 T cells after COVID-19. Treatment defined: approximately 10-day PBMC culture with coronavirus spike peptide pools or control peptides (ViraFEST assay). Samples of CD4+ T cells were obtained from the unexposed donor before the COVID-19 pandemic (2011-2018). Antigen-specific T cell expansion with peptide pools preceded TCR sequencing in the ViraFEST approach.

Sequencing used CD4+ T cells from blood, cultured in vitro. This TCR derives from a human donor in good health. The J gene is TRBJ1-1, the V gene TRBV7-9; 7 bases line up with TRBD1. CDR3 in DNA: TGTGCCAGCAGCTCACCTACAGGGGCGAACACTGAAGCTTTCTTT. Translating gives CASSSPTGANTEAFF.